This entry lists 23 T cell receptor beta chains sequenced from one sample in a study of shared clonotypes between healthy human individuals. Profiling relied on immunoSEQ multiplex PCR, and the TCRdb table lists in-frame clones only, not all of them. The table includes around 560,000 clones, 95% detected once. CD45RO-negative, CCR7-positively selected cells formed the naive CD8 fraction, excluding terminally differentiated effector memory CD45RA+ cells. Sample: naive CD8+ T cells sorted from blood. These receptors all come from a woman aged 30 to 39 in good health.

The V call is TRBV15, the J call TRBJ2-7, with D perhaps TRBD1 (6 bases). The CDR3 consists of 14 residues. V was shortened by 3 bases and J by 2 bases, with 11 bases between the two germline ends. Germline V gene lookup returns CDR1 LNHNV and CDR2 YYDKDF (reference sequence). The CDR3 protein is CATSSSTGTYEQYF. The CDR3 DNA sequence: TGTGCCACCAGCAGTTCAACAGGGACCTACGAGCAGTACTTC.

The rearrangement uses TRBV13 and TRBJ2-7, with TRBD2 identical over 8 bases. The CDR3 is 15 amino acids. Unmatched junction bases numbered 12, after V lost 5 bases and J lost 6 bases. Germline-derived CDR1 and CDR2 are PRHDT and FYEKMQ (reference sequence). CDR3 sequence: CASSPRVAGHREQYF. DNA of the CDR3: TGTGCCAGCAGCCCCCGAGTAGCGGGACATCGCGAGCAGTACTTC.

The genes are TRBV6-5 and TRBJ2-7, with TRBD2 matching 7 bases. The CDR3 totals 14 residues. Germline trimming cut 8 bases from V and 1 base from J; bases unmatched to any gene: 8. CDR1 is MNHEY and CDR2 is SVGAGI in the germline V gene. The CDR3 DNA reads TGTGCCAGCGCACCAACTAGCGAGTCCTACGAGCAGTACTTC. Translating it yields CASAPTSESYEQYF.

J is TRBJ1-2 and V is TRBV29-1, with a possible D match to TRBD1 (5 bases). Trimming removed 1 base from V and 9 bases from J, with 9 bases in between. The CDR3 extends over 11 amino acids. The germline V gene encodes CDR1 SQVTM and CDR2 ANQGSEA. In nucleotides, the CDR3 is TGCAGCGTTGAAGGGGGGTTCCGCTACACCTTC. Its protein product is CSVEGGFRYTF.

The chain has TRBV7-9 and TRBJ2-1; D unresolved. The V gene's germline CDR1 is SEHNR and CDR2 FQNEAQ (reference sequence). V shed 5 bases and J shed 6 bases, with 8 bases lying between them. This CDR3 has 12 amino acids. The CDR3 here is CASSPLSNEQFF. CDR3 sequence (DNA): TGTGCCAGCAGCCCACTGTCCAATGAGCAGTTCTTC.

The chain joins TRBV6-5 to TRBJ2-1, with TRBD2 matching over 10 bases. Germline CDR1 MNHEY, CDR2 SVGAGI. This CDR3 is built from 14 residues. The junction had 5 bases not matched to a gene; V was cut back by 8 bases and J by 4 bases. The CDR3, as DNA: TGTGCCAGCCGGGAGCGGGAGGGGTACAATGAGCAGTTCTTC. Translating it yields CASREREGYNEQFF.

The rearrangement links TRBV7-9 to TRBJ2-1; D unresolved. CDR1 and CDR2 from the germline V gene are SEHNR and FQNEAQ (reference sequence). CDR3 length: 10 amino acids. Here the CDR3 reads CAEEYNEQFF. DNA of the CDR3: TGTGCAGAGGAGTACAATGAGCAGTTCTTC.

This clone was counted once. The rearrangement links TRBV2 to TRBJ2-7, with D perhaps given as TRBD1 or TRBD2 (5 bases each). The CDR3 covers 15 residues. Germline CDR1 SNHLY, CDR2 FYNNEI. Trimming shortened V by 3 bases and J by 3 bases, and 15 bases separated the two germline ends. The CDR3 spells CASSDEGFTSYEQYF. The CDR3 nucleotides are TGTGCCAGCAGTGACGAGGGGTTTACGAGCTACGAGCAGTACTTC.

The V gene is TRBV28, the J gene TRBJ1-2, with D possibly matching TRBD1 (5 bases). The CDR3 is 16 amino acids. The ends were cut back, 3 bases at V and 7 bases at J, with 21 bases in the middle. Germline lookup yields CDR1 MDHEN and CDR2 SYDVKM. The CDR3 sequence: CASSFTIDGTGPGYTF. CDR3 coding DNA: TGTGCCAGCAGTTTCACGATCGACGGGACGGGTCCTGGCTACACCTTC.

This clone has only one observation. V usage is TRBV28 and J usage is TRBJ2-7; D remains unclear. CDR3 length: 12 residues. Trimming removed 3 bases at V and 2 bases at J, with 5 bases between. The germline gives CDR1 MDHEN, CDR2 SYDVKM. The CDR3 sequence: CASSFPPYEQYF. CDR3 in DNA: TGTGCCAGCAGTTTTCCACCCTACGAGCAGTACTTC.

To note about this clone: In the same sample, other DNA sequences code for this CDR3. This chain joins TRBV28 and TRBJ2-7; TRBD2 is a possible D gene (5 bases). CDR1 is MDHEN and CDR2 is SYDVKM in the germline V gene. The CDR3 sequence is 12 residues long. The ends were cut back, 3 bases at V and 7 bases at J, with 10 bases in the middle. In DNA form, the CDR3 reads TGTGCCAGCAGTTTCGTCCGCGGGGAGCAGTACTTC. Residues: CASSFVRGEQYF.

The gene calls are TRBV2 and TRBJ2-3; 11 bases match TRBD2. This CDR3 is 13 amino acids long. With V trimmed by 9 bases and J by 5 bases, 4 bases remained unmatched. Germline CDR1 reads SNHLY; CDR2 reads FYNNEI. CDR3 sequence reads: CASTSGRVDTQYF. CDR3 in DNA: TGTGCCAGTACTAGCGGGAGAGTAGATACGCAGTATTTT.

This clone was counted a single time. This chain connects TRBV7-8 to TRBJ1-1, with D maybe TRBD1 (6 bases). Trimming shortened V by 1 base and J by 0 bases, and 18 bases separated the two germline ends. This CDR3 has 18 residues. Germline CDR1 SGHVS, CDR2 FQNEAQ. The CDR3 loop is CASSLDFGGGLVNTEAFF. The CDR3, as DNA: TGTGCCAGCAGCTTAGATTTTGGTGGGGGCTTGGTGAACACTGAAGCTTTCTTT.

This clone was observed a single time. The V gene is TRBV7-5, the J gene TRBJ1-3. TRBV7-5 has pseudogene status. CDR3 length: 18 amino acids. CDR3 residues: CVRSLDRSSLSSGNTIYF. CDR3 in DNA: TGTGTCAGAAGCTTAGATCGGTCCAGCCTTAGCTCTGGAAACACCATATATTTT.

V and J are TRBV27 and TRBJ1-1; maybe TRBD1 (6 bases). Trimming removed 4 bases from V and 11 bases from J, with 17 bases in between. CDR1 is MNHEY and CDR2 is SMNVEV in the germline V gene (reference sequence). CDR3 length equals 13 residues. CDR3 coding DNA: TGTGCCAGCAGTTCACGAGGGGGGGCGCAGGCTTTCTTT. It specifies CASSSRGGAQAFF.

The gene calls are TRBV5-1 and TRBJ1-1; the D is unclear. Germline lookup yields CDR1 SGHRS and CDR2 YFSETQ. The CDR3 has 14 residues. V lost 4 bases and J 1 base, leaving 11 bases between the germline ends. The CDR3 region is CASSAGRSNTEAFF. The CDR3 DNA reads TGCGCCAGCAGCGCCGGACGGTCGAACACTGAAGCTTTCTTT.

The chain has TRBV2 and TRBJ2-7; unclear D gene. Between the trimmed V and J ends, which lost 4 bases and 5 bases, there was a span of 18 bases. Per germline, CDR1 SNHLY and CDR2 FYNNEI. The CDR3 has 15 residues. Here the CDR3 DNA reads TGTGCCAGCAGTGGACCAAGCGTGACATCGGACGAGCAGTACTTC. This translates into CASSGPSVTSDEQYF.

This clone was observed once. The J gene is TRBJ2-5, the V gene TRBV5-1; tentative D call: TRBD2 (5 bases). Germline V gene data show CDR1 as SGHRS and CDR2 as YFSETQ. V was clipped by 3 bases and J by 5 bases, with 17 bases between them. The CDR3 loop spans 15 amino acids. The CDR3, as DNA: TGCGCCAGCAGCTGGTCGGCTCGGGGTTCGGAGACCCAGTACTTC. This sequence encodes CASSWSARGSETQYF.

The rearrangement joins TRBV7-6 to TRBJ2-7; TRBD2 matches at 8 bases. Germline trimming cut 1 base from V and 3 bases from J; bases unmatched to any gene: 8. Germline lookup yields CDR1 SGHVS and CDR2 FNYEAQ. The CDR3 loop spans 16 amino acids. CDR3 bases: TGTGCCAGCAGCTTAGGGGGGGGTAGCGGGAACTACGAGCAGTACTTC. It encodes CASSLGGGSGNYEQYF.

The J gene is TRBJ2-7, the V gene TRBV27; 8 bases match TRBD2. The V gene's germline CDR1 is MNHEY and CDR2 SMNVEV (reference sequence). The CDR3 is 15 residues long. Trimming cost V 3 bases and J 1 base; bases outside gene matches: 5. The CDR3 spells CASSFIASGSYEQYF. CDR3 coding DNA: TGTGCCAGCAGTTTCATAGCTAGCGGGTCCTACGAGCAGTACTTC.

The CDR3 region has the DNA TGCGCCAGCAGCCAAGGGTCTAGCGCCGACTACGAGCAGTACTTC. Residues: CASSQGSSADYEQYF. This chain connects TRBV4-1 to TRBJ2-7; the D gene is possibly TRBD2 (6 bases). The CDR3 extends over 15 amino acids. With 1 base removed from V and 3 bases from J, the gap between germline ends came to 13 bases. CDR1 MGHRA and CDR2 YSYEKL come from the germline V gene.

This chain links TRBV27 with TRBJ1-1, with TRBD1 matching 7 bases. This CDR3 comprises 14 residues. The germline V gene has CDR1 MNHEY and CDR2 SMNVEV (reference sequence). After removal of 0 bases from V and 10 bases from J, the junction contained 8 bases not matched to a gene. The CDR3 reads CASSLSIRQGRAFF. CDR3 coding DNA: TGTGCCAGCAGTTTATCGATTCGACAGGGAAGAGCTTTCTTT.

The chain is built from TRBV28 and TRBJ2-7, with TRBD2 identical over 7 bases. The CDR3 spans 15 residues. Germline V gene data show CDR1 as MDHEN and CDR2 as SYDVKM. The V gene end was trimmed by 4 bases and the J gene end by 3 bases; junction bases not matched to a gene: 9. CDR3 nucleotide sequence: TGTGCCAGCAGTTCCCCGCGGGAGATATTCTACGAGCAGTACTTC. This gives the protein CASSSPREIFYEQYF.